This passage covers 2 T cell receptor beta chains from one sample sequenced in a study of cytomegalovirus exposure and HLA in healthy donors. Primers for the PCR totalled 60 Vbeta and 13 Jbeta. Sequencing was performed with immunoSEQ multiplex PCR; in TCRdb, only in-frame clones are kept and a portion is missing. The sample contains about 130,000 clones, 79% of which appear only once. The sequenced sample was PBMCs. All receptors derive from a man younger than 35 in good health and CMV-seronegative.

This clone was recorded a few times. V is TRBV6-1 and J is TRBJ1-5; D is uncertain. The CDR3 runs 15 residues. Germline V CDR1 and CDR2: MNHNS, SASEGT. Between the trimmed V and J ends, which lost 7 bases and 3 bases, there was a span of 16 bases. CDR3 in DNA: TGTGCCAGCACCAACGTCGGGGAACCCAATCAGCCCCAGCATTTT. Protein: CASTNVGEPNQPQHF.

The chain links TRBV2 to TRBJ2-2, with D hard to call. CDR1 is SNHLY, CDR2 FYNNEI, per germline. The CDR3 runs 17 residues. Between the trimmed V and J ends, which lost 6 bases and 2 bases, there was a span of 19 bases. CDR3 amino acids: CASSRYFEAVNTGELFF. The CDR3 DNA is TGTGCCAGCAGCCGTTACTTTGAGGCGGTAAACACCGGGGAGCTGTTTTTT.